What follows are 18 T cell receptor beta chains derived from one specimen sequenced in a study of blood T cell repertoires in COVID-19. Clones were read by immunoSEQ multiplex PCR, and TCRdb kept only the in-frame ones, dropping some. The sample lists around 100,000 clones, 70% to 90% seen once, with around 3.3% in the top ten. The specimen sequenced was peripheral blood. The receptor source for this set is a man in his forties or fifties in a cohort sampled during active COVID-19.

This sequence joins TRBV19 and TRBJ2-5; a weak D match, TRBD1 (7 bases). There are 15 residues in the CDR3. Per the germline V gene, CDR1 is LNHDA and CDR2 is SQIVND (reference sequence). Trimming stripped 6 bases from V and 5 bases from J, with 19 bases between. Here the CDR3 reads CASSLRREQGETQYF. The CDR3 DNA sequence: TGTGCCAGTAGCCTTAGGAGGGAACAGGGGGAGACCCAGTACTTC.

This clone was seen only once. The V gene is TRBV18, the J gene TRBJ1-2; 7 bases align to TRBD1. Germline V gene sequence: CDR1 KGHSH, CDR2 LQKENI. The CDR3 has 16 residues. Losses at the gene ends were 0 bases for V and 6 bases for J; bases not matched to a gene: 10. CDR3 in amino acids: CASSPPVDRPGDGYTF. The CDR3 coding sequence is TGTGCCAGCTCACCACCGGTGGACAGGCCTGGGGATGGCTACACCTTC.

The rearrangement joins TRBV5-8 to TRBJ2-4, with no clear D. The germline CDR1 and CDR2 sequences are SGHTS and YDEGEE. V was clipped by 0 bases and J by 0 bases, with 13 bases between them. The CDR3 is 17 residues long. The CDR3 nucleotides read TGTGCCAGCAGCTTGGATCAGGCGTTACTAGCCAAAAACATTCAGTACTTC. It is translated as CASSLDQALLAKNIQYF. Combining the CDR3 with reference TRBV5-8 and TRBJ2-4 gives the whole variable domain EAGVTQSPTHLIKTRGQQATLRCSPISGHTSVYWYQQALGLGLQFLLWYDEGEERNRGNFPPRFSGRQFPNYSSELNVNALELEDSALYLCASSLDQALLAKNIQYFGAGTRLSVL.

The V gene is TRBV5-6, the J gene TRBJ1-5; TRBD1 matches 12 bases. Germline values: CDR1 SGHDT, CDR2 YYEEEE. The CDR3 runs to 14 residues. Trimming cost V 2 bases and J 7 bases; bases outside gene matches: 1. CDR3 nucleotides: TGTGCCAGCAGCTTCGGGACAGGGGGCCAGCCCCAGCATTTT. Its translation: CASSFGTGGQPQHF.

The table lists this clone with a count of one. The chain is built from TRBV28 and TRBJ1-3; D is perhaps TRBD1 (5 bases). The CDR3 spans 13 residues. Germline V CDR1 and CDR2: MDHEN, SYDVKM. The ends were cut back, 8 bases at V and 2 bases at J, with 10 bases in the middle. In DNA, the CDR3 is TGTGCCAGCTTACGGGGGGCTGGAAACACCATATATTTT. It is translated as CASLRGAGNTIYF.

The count of this clone is one. This rearrangement joins TRBV27 to TRBJ2-7; the match to TRBD1 covers 8 bases. Germline V gene data show CDR1 as MNHEY and CDR2 as SMNVEV (reference sequence). The junction had 7 bases not matched to a gene; V was cut back by 5 bases and J by 1 base. The CDR3 is made up of 15 amino acids. CDR3 protein: CASSPQGVGSYEQYV. The CDR3 coding sequence is TGTGCCAGCAGTCCACAGGGGGTGGGGTCCTACGAGCAGTACGTC.

V is TRBV28 and J is TRBJ2-1; 12 bases align to TRBD2. Germline V CDR1 and CDR2: MDHEN, SYDVKM. The CDR3 contains 15 residues. V was clipped by 5 bases and J by 4 bases; unmatched bases: 3. This CDR3 reads CASSPTSGGYNEQFF. The CDR3 DNA sequence: TGTGCCAGCAGTCCGACTAGCGGGGGATACAATGAGCAGTTCTTC.

V and J are TRBV2 and TRBJ2-5; no clear D. V lost 1 base and J lost 4, with 7 bases in between. CDR3 length: 13 residues. Germline CDR1 and CDR2: SNHLY and FYNNEI. In DNA, the CDR3 is TGTGCCAGCAGTGAAGATAGCATAGAGACCCAGTACTTC. Its translation is CASSEDSIETQYF.

J is TRBJ2-3 and V is TRBV10-3, with TRBD2 as a possible D gene (6 bases). The CDR3 length is 16 residues. Germline V gene data show CDR1 as ENHRY and CDR2 as SYGVKD. The V end lost 6 bases, the J end lost 3 bases, and 19 bases lay between the germline ends. CDR3 DNA sequence: TGTGCCATCAGAGGTTATAGCGGCTTCGGTACAGATACGCAGTATTTT. It translates to CAIRGYSGFGTDTQYF.

The chain is built from TRBV24-1 and TRBJ2-3; 7 nucleotides match TRBD2. V shed 5 bases, J shed 6 bases, and the junction held 7 bases outside the gene matches. This CDR3 spans 14 amino acids. Germline CDR1 is KGHDR and CDR2 is SFDVKD. CDR3 sequence reads: CATSVPGGGDTQYF. In DNA, the CDR3 is TGTGCCACCAGTGTGCCCGGGGGAGGGGATACGCAGTATTTT.

This clone was observed a single time. This chain joins TRBV28 and TRBJ2-7; 9 nucleotides line up with TRBD1. CDR1 MDHEN and CDR2 SYDVKM come from the germline V gene. Germline trimming cut 8 bases from V and 4 bases from J; bases unmatched to any gene: 12. CDR3 length: 15 residues. CDR3 sequence reads: CASRGTGTGSYEQYV. In DNA form, the CDR3 reads TGTGCCAGCCGCGGGACAGGGACGGGATCGTACGAGCAGTACGTC.

This chain links TRBV5-1 with TRBJ2-5; D uncertain. V was cut by 0 bases and J by 5 bases, with 5 bases left in between. The CDR3 totals 12 residues. From germline, CDR1 is SGHRS and CDR2 YFSETQ. The CDR3 coding sequence is TGCGCCAGCAGCTTGGGCCGGGAGACCCAGTACTTC. Protein: CASSLGRETQYF.

CDR3 amino acids: CASSYPGDDYNEQFF. CDR3 in DNA: TGTGCCAGCAGCTACCCAGGGGATGACTACAATGAGCAGTTCTTC. The chain combines TRBV5-4 with TRBJ2-1; maybe TRBD1 (6 bases). The CDR3 spans 15 residues. CDR1 SGHNT and CDR2 YYREEE come from the germline V gene (reference sequence). Trimming shortened V by 3 bases and J by 3 bases, and 13 bases separated the two germline ends.

The chain links TRBV13 to TRBJ2-4, with 10 positions matching TRBD1. CDR3 length equals 15 residues. V dropped 4 bases and J dropped 8; count of bases not matched to a gene: 8. Germline values: CDR1 PRHDT, CDR2 FYEKMQ (reference sequence). The CDR3, as DNA: TGTGCCAGCAGCTCGACAGGGGGCGAGGGAGACATTCAGTACTTC. This gives the protein CASSSTGGEGDIQYF.

The chain links TRBV5-4 to TRBJ1-2; 11 bases are a match to TRBD1. Germline V gene lookup returns CDR1 SGHNT and CDR2 YYREEE (reference sequence). The CDR3 is made up of 13 amino acids. Trimming cost V 10 bases and J 1 base; bases outside gene matches: 3. This chain's CDR3 is CAGTGGGNYGYTF. The CDR3 DNA reads as TGTGCCGGGACAGGGGGAGGTAACTATGGCTACACCTTC.

CDR3 sequence reads: CASSFGQRETQYF. In nucleotides, the CDR3 is TGTGCCAGCAGCTTCGGACAGAGAGAGACCCAGTACTTC. This chain uses TRBV5-6 with TRBJ2-5, with D perhaps matching TRBD1 (6 bases). The CDR3 consists of 13 residues. Germline V lookup: CDR1 SGHDT, CDR2 YYEEEE. V lost 2 bases and J lost 4, with 9 bases in between.

V gene TRBV6-6 combines with J gene TRBJ2-5; possibly TRBD2 for D (5 bases). Germline-derived CDR1 and CDR2 are MNHNY and SVGAGI (reference sequence). The germline V and J ends were trimmed by 5 bases and 5 bases, with 12 bases remaining between them. This CDR3 spans 13 amino acids. The DNA for the CDR3 is TGTGCCAGCAGTCTCGGGGTGGGGGAGACCCAGTACTTC. Amino acid sequence: CASSLGVGETQYF.

This clone counts as medium-sized. The chain employs TRBV2 and TRBJ1-6, with D possibly TRBD1 on 6 matching bases. V was cut by 8 bases and J by 9 bases, with 14 bases left in between. The CDR3 consists of 13 residues. CDR1 SNHLY and CDR2 FYNNEI come from the germline V gene. CDR3 nucleotide sequence: TGTGCCAGCGGCTTACAGGGAGCTTCACCCCTCCACTTT. It yields the protein CASGLQGASPLHF.